This entry concerns a single T cell receptor beta chain. Its antigen is not known. Sequenced by immunoSEQ multiplex PCR; TCRdb stores in-frame clones only, minus some. The sample contains over 70,000 clones, about three quarters of which appear only once. CDR3 size: 15 residues. The J segment lost 10 bases and the V segment lost 5 bases, leaving 8 bases of the junction unmatched. Looked up from germline, CDR1 is LNHDA and CDR2 is SQIVND (reference sequence). The sample originates from a study of T cell responses to AZD1222 COVID-19 vaccine. General study results and limits: Increased Spike-specific TCR breadth and depth were observed after two AZD1222 doses. In all cases, repertoires were sampled only after the peak T cell response. Clonal diversity was possibly underestimated, and the donors were mostly white British, with more females. Within unmutated variant regions lay the reported targets of nearly half of spike-specific TCRs.

The specimen comprised peripheral blood, sampled 28 days after the second dose of the MenACWY control vaccine. The chain carries TRBV19 and TRBJ2-1; 13 bases match TRBD2. The TCR was taken from an adult who received the MenACWY meningococcal vaccine as a control. The CDR3 DNA sequence: TGTGCCAGTAGTCCTAGACTAGCGGGAGGATACGAGCAGTTCTTC. Its translation is CASSPRLAGGYEQFF. Complete variable domain (other parts from reference TRBV19 and TRBJ2-1): DGGITQSPKYLFRKEGQNVTLSCEQNLNHDAMYWYRQDPGQGLRLIYYSQIVNDFQKGDIAEGYSVSREKKESFPLTVTSAQKNPTAFYLCASSPRLAGGYEQFFGPGTRLTVL.